This T cell receptor (beta chain) was identified in a study of shared clonotypes between healthy human individuals. Across the study: Sampling drew on donors who were two women and a few men aged 18 to 49. Points from the study as a whole: Among donors, sharing of clonotypes was expected to be affected by sequencing depth.

The CDR3 totals 13 residues. V lost 10 bases, J lost 1 base, and 13 bases lay in between. The V gene's germline CDR1 is LNHDA and CDR2 SQIVND (reference sequence). Comments on this clone: The antigen remains unidentified.

Produced via immunoSEQ multiplex PCR; TCRdb's table is partial and in-frame only. The sample lists 2 million to 2.5 million clones; about nine tenths were seen once. Sequencing input: naive CD4+ T cells from PBMCs. Subset indicated: CD45RA+ positively selected. V is TRBV19 and J is TRBJ2-5; D might be TRBD1 (6 bases). The receptor's source is a man younger than 35 in good health. Some clones in this sample may be carry-over from other donors' samples. The chain's CDR3 is CATSRGGQETQYF. CDR3 DNA sequence: TGTGCCACCTCTAGAGGGGGCCAAGAGACCCAGTACTTC.